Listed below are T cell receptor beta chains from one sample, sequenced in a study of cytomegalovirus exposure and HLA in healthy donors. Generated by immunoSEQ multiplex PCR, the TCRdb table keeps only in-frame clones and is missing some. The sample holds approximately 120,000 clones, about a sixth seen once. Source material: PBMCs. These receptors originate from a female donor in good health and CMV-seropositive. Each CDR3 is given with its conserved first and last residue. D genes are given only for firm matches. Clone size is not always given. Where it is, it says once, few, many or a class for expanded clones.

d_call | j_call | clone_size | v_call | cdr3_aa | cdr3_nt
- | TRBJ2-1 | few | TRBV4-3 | CASSQDLRGRYNEQFF | TGCGCCAGCAGCCAAGATTTACGGGGAAGATACAATGAGCAGTTCTTC
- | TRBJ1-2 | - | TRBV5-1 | CASSFEQNYGYTF | TGCGCCAGCAGCTTTGAACAGAACTATGGCTACACCTTC
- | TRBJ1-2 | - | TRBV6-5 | CASRRIQANYGYTF | TGTGCCAGCAGACGAATTCAGGCTAACTATGGCTACACCTTC
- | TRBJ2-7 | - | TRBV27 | CASSLSTGEASYEQYF | TGTGCCAGCAGTCTCTCAACAGGGGAGGCCTCCTACGAGCAGTACTTC
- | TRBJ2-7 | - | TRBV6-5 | CASSYSSRGLSEQYF | TGTGCCAGCAGTTACTCGTCTAGAGGGCTTTCCGAGCAGTACTTC
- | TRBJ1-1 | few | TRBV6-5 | CASRQHMGSEAFF | TGTGCCAGCAGACAACACATGGGGAGTGAAGCTTTCTTT
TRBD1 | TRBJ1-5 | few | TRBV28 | CASSAWTGFEPQHF | TGTGCCAGCAGCGCCTGGACAGGGTTTGAGCCCCAGCATTTT
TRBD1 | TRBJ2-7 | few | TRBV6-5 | CASSYSTGGNYEQYF | TGTGCCAGCAGTTACTCTACAGGGGGCAACTACGAGCAGTACTTC
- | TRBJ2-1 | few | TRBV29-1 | CSVVRQVEQFF | TGCAGCGTTGTTAGACAGGTAGAGCAGTTCTTC
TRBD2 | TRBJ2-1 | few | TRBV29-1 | CSARRPGLENEQFF | TGCAGCGCGCGGCGACCGGGACTAGAAAATGAGCAGTTCTTC
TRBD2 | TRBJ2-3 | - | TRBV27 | CASSVAPGLAGVSGTQYF | TGTGCCAGCAGTGTAGCCCCGGGACTAGCGGGAGTGTCCGGTACGCAGTATTTT
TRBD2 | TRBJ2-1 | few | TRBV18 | CASSRVNLAEPYNEQFF | TGTGCCAGCTCACGGGTCAATCTAGCGGAACCTTACAATGAGCAGTTCTTC
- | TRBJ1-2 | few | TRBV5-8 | CASSLGQSYGGYTF | TGTGCCAGCAGCCTCGGACAGAGTTATGGAGGCTACACCTTC
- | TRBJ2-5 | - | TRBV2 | CASSERGGQETQYF | TGTGCCAGCAGTGAAAGAGGGGGACAAGAGACCCAGTACTTC
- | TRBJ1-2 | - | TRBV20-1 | CSARGQFGYTF | TGCAGTGCTCGCGGACAGTTTGGCTACACCTTC
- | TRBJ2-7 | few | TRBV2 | CASRYSGEQYF | TGTGCCAGCAGATATAGCGGCGAGCAGTACTTC
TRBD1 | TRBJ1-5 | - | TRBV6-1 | CASSGWTGNQPQHF | TGTGCCAGCAGTGGGTGGACAGGGAATCAGCCCCAGCATTTT
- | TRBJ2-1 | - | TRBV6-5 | CASSTPGNEQFF | TGTGCCAGCAGCACCCCGGGCAATGAGCAGTTCTTC
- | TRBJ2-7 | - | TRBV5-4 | CASSSSSYEQYF | TGTGCCAGCAGCTCTAGCTCCTACGAGCAGTACTTC
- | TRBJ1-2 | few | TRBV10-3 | CAISDSGTRGYGYTF | TGTGCCATCAGTGATTCCGGGACACGAGGCTATGGCTACACCTTC
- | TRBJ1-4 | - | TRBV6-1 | CASTARALTNEKLFF | TGTGCCAGCACGGCCAGGGCTTTAACTAATGAAAAACTGTTTTTT
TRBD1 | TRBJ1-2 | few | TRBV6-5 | CASSPGQEILYGYTF | TGTGCCAGCAGTCCGGGACAGGAGATCCTTTATGGCTACACCTTC
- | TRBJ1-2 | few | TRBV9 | CASSVEAGANYGYTF | TGTGCCAGCAGCGTAGAGGCAGGGGCTAACTATGGCTACACCTTC
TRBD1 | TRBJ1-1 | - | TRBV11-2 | CASSPWDRGFVRDTEAFF | TGTGCCAGCAGCCCCTGGGACAGGGGTTTTGTTCGGGACACTGAAGCTTTCTTT
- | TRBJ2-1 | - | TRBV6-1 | CATPPRSAGNEQFF | TGTGCCACCCCCCCGCGGTCGGCTGGCAATGAGCAGTTCTTC
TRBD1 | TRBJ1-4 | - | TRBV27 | CASAHRDRSEKLFF | TGTGCCAGCGCCCACCGGGACAGGAGTGAAAAACTGTTTTTT
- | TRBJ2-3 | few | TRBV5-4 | CASSLRAADTQYF | TGTGCCAGCAGCTTGCGAGCGGCGGATACGCAGTATTTT
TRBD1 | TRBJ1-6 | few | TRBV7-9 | CASSLGQDNNSPLHF | TGTGCCAGCAGCCTCGGACAGGATAATAATTCACCCCTCCACTTT
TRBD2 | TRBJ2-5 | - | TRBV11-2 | CASSLDLAGGLQETQYF | TGTGCCAGCAGCTTAGACTTGGCGGGAGGGCTACAAGAGACCCAGTACTTC
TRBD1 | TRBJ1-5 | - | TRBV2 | CASRDRVGNQPQHF | TGTGCCAGCAGGGACAGGGTGGGCAATCAGCCCCAGCATTTT
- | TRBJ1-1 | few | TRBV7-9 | CASSLVRGGLMNTEAFF | TGTGCCAGCAGCTTAGTTCGTGGGGGCTTAATGAACACTGAAGCTTTCTTT
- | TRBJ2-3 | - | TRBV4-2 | CASSQDHGAGRFTDTQYF | TGTGCCAGCAGCCAAGATCACGGGGCGGGGCGCTTCACAGATACGCAGTATTTT
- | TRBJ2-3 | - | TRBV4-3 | CASSRYPGDADTQYF | TGCGCCAGCAGCCGATATCCGGGGGATGCGGATACGCAGTATTTT
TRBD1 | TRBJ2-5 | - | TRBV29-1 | CSVDPDRGRGETQYF | TGCAGCGTTGACCCGGACAGGGGGCGTGGAGAGACCCAGTACTTC